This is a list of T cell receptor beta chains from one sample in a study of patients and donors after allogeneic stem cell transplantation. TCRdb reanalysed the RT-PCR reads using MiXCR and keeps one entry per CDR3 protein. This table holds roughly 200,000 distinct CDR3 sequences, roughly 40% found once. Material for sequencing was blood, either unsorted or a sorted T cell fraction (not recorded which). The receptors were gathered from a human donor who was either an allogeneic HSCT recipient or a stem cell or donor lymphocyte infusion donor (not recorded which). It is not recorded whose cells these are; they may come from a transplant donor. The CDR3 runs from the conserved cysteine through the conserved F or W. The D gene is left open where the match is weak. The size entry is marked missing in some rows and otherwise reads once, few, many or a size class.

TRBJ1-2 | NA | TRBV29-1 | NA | CSVVSFGGDYGYTF | TGCAGCGTTGTGTCGTTTGGAGGGGACTATGGCTACACCTTC
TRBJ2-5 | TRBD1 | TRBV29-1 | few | CSVEGDRRAQETQYF | TGCAGCGTTGAAGGGGACAGGAGGGCTCAAGAGACCCAGTACTTC
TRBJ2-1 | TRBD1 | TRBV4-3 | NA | CASSQEDRGDNEQFF | TGCGCCAGCAGCCAAGAGGACAGGGGGGACAATGAGCAGTTCTTC
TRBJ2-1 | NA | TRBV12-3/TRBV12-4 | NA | CASSQTSPYNEQFF | TGTGCCAGCAGCCAAACTAGTCCCTACAATGAGCAGTTCTTC
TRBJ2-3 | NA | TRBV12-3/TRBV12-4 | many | CASTLRSTETSHTQYF | TGTGCCAGCACCCTGCGGTCGACGGAGACAAGTCATACGCAGTATTTT
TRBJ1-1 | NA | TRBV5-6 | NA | CASSRGGGLVGNTEAFF | TGTGCCAGCAGCCGCGGAGGGGGGTTAGTAGGAAACACTGAAGCTTTCTTT
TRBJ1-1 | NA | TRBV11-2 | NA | CASSVYLNTEAFF | TGTGCCAGCAGCGTATACCTGAACACTGAAGCTTTCTTT
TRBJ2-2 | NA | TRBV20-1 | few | CSAGELNTGELFF | TGCAGTGCGGGGGAACTGAACACCGGGGAGCTGTTTTTT
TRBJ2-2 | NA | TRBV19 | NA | CATLYGELFF | TGTGCCACCTTGTACGGGGAGCTGTTTTTT
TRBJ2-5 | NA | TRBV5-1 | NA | CASSPSTSFQETQYF | TGCGCCAGCAGCCCGAGCACTAGCTTCCAGGAGACCCAGTACTTC
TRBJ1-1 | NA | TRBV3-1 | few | CASSHTGGTEAFF | TGTGCCAGCAGCCATACGGGGGGCACTGAAGCTTTCTTT
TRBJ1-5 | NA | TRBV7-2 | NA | CASSFTQGGNQPQHF | TGTGCCAGCAGCTTTACGCAGGGAGGCAATCAGCCCCAGCATTTT
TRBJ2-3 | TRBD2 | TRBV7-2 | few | CASSSRTSGMADTQYF | TGTGCCAGCAGCTCGCGGACTAGCGGTATGGCAGATACGCAGTATTTT
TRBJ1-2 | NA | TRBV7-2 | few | CASSLTSGAFNYGYTF | TGTGCCAGCAGCTTAACGTCAGGAGCCTTTAACTATGGCTACACCTTC
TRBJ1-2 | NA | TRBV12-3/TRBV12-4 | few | CASGGGANNYGYTF | TGTGCCAGCGGGGGCGGGGCGAATAACTATGGCTACACCTTC
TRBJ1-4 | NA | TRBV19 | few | CASSIDSGYEKLFF | TGTGCCAGTAGTATAGACTCGGGATATGAAAAACTGTTTTTT
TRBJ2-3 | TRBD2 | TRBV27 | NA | CASSFGTNAQYF | TGTGCCAGCAGTTTCGGGACTAATGCGCAGTATTTT
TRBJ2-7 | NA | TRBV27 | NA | CASSPGGWGYEQYF | TGTGCCAGCAGCCCCGGGGGTTGGGGCTACGAGCAGTACTTC
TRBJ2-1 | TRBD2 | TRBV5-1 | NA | CASSLASGRSYNEQFF | TGCGCCAGCAGCTTGGCTAGCGGCCGCTCCTACAATGAGCAGTTCTTC
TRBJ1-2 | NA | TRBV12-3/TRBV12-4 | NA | CASSLSRGTGYTF | TGTGCCAGCAGTTTAAGTCGAGGGACTGGCTACACCTTC
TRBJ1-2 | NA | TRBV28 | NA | CALDGGVSGYTF | TGTGCCTTAGACGGGGGAGTGAGTGGCTACACCTTC
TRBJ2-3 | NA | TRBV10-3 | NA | CAISGSGVDTSTDTQYF | TGTGCCATCAGTGGCTCCGGGGTGGACACAAGCACAGATACGCAGTATTTT
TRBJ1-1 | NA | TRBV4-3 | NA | CASSQDEGNRVAEAFF | TGCGCCAGCAGCCAAGACGAGGGGAACCGGGTGGCTGAAGCTTTCTTT
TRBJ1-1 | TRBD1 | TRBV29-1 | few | CSVEEGQANTEAFF | TGCAGCGTTGAGGAGGGACAGGCGAACACTGAAGCTTTCTTT
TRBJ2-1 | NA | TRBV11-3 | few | CASSLENTEPNEQFF | TGTGCCAGCAGCTTGGAAAACACAGAACCAAATGAGCAGTTCTTC
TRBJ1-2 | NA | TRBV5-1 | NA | CASSLGAGEYGYTF | TGCGCCAGCAGCTTGGGCGCAGGGGAATATGGCTACACTTTC
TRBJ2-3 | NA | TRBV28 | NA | CASSSLGTSRTDTQYF | TGTGCCAGCAGCTCTTTGGGGACTTCGAGGACAGATACGCAGTATTTT
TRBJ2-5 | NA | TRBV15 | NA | CATSKENSGQETQYF | TGTGCCACCAGCAAGGAGAATAGCGGCCAAGAGACCCAGTACTTC
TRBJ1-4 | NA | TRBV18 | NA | CASSPGVFLDEKLFF | TGTGCCAGCTCACCGGGAGTATTTTTAGATGAAAAACTGTTTTTT
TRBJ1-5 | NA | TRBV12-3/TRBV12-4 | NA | CASSLPDSPGSNQPQHF | TGTGCCAGCAGTTTACCAGACTCACCAGGGAGCAATCAGCCCCAGCATTTT
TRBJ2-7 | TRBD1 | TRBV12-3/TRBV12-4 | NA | CASSSGTGQHEQYF | TGTGCCAGCAGTTCTGGGACAGGACAGCACGAGCAGTACTTC
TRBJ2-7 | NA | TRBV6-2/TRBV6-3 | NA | CASSPHYEQYF | TGTGCCAGCAGTCCCCATTACGAGCAGTACTTC
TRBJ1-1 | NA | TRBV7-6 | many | CASSSDSNTEAFF | TGTGCCAGCAGCTCGGACAGTAACACTGAAGCTTTCTTT
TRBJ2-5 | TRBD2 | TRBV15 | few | CATSRDLSGLGGQETQYF | TGTGCCACCAGCAGAGATTTATCGGGACTAGGGGGGCAAGAGACCCAGTACTTC
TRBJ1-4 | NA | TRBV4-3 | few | CASSQERSRNEKLFF | TGCGCCAGCAGCCAAGAACGCAGCCGCAATGAAAAACTGTTTTTT
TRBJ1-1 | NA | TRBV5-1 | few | CASRVNRDTEAFF | TGCGCCAGCAGGGTAAACAGGGACACTGAAGCTTTCTTT
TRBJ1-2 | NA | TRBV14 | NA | CASSQGGLDYGYTF | TGTGCCAGCAGCCAGGGGGGTTTGGACTATGGCTACACCTTC
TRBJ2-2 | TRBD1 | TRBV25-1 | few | CASSESRQGVTGELFF | TGTGCCAGCAGTGAATCCCGGCAGGGGGTTACCGGGGAGCTGTTTTTT
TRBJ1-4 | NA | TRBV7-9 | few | CASSLASPSGQVATNEKLFF | TGTGCCAGCAGCTTAGCATCTCCCAGCGGGCAAGTTGCAACTAATGAAAAACTGTTTTTT
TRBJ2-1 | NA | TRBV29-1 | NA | CSVPTQTGTYNEQFF | TGCAGCGTTCCTACCCAGACGGGGACCTACAATGAGCAGTTCTTC
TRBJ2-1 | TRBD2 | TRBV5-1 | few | CASSGLAGEGNEQFF | TGCGCCAGCAGCGGCCTAGCGGGAGAAGGAAATGAGCAGTTCTTC
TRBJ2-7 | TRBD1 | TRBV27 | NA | CASSLYWRTGDYEQYF | TGTGCCAGCAGTTTATATTGGCGGACAGGGGACTACGAGCAGTACTTC
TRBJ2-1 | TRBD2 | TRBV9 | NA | CASSVAGLERAGQFF | TGTGCCAGCAGCGTAGCGGGACTAGAAAGGGCCGGGCAGTTCTTC
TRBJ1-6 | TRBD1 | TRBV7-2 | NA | CASSTRQRQGRNSPLHF | TGTGCCAGCAGCACGAGACAACGACAGGGGCGTAATTCACCCCTCCACTTT
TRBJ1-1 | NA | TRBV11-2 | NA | CASHLGNTEAFF | TGTGCCTCCCACTTGGGGAACACTGAAGCTTTCTTT
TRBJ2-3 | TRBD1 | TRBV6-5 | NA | CASSYSWPGQGLDTQYF | TGTGCCAGCAGTTACTCCTGGCCGGGACAGGGGCTGGATACGCAGTATTTT
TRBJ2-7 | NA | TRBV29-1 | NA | CSVEVISGRFSSYEQYF | TGCAGCGTTGAGGTTATTAGCGGACGATTTAGCTCCTACGAGCAGTACTTC
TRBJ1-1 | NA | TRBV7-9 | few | CASRSSGTGGTEAFF | TGTGCCAGCAGGTCTTCCGGGACGGGAGGCACTGAAGCTTTCTTT
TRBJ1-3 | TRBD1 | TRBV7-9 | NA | CASSPRDSSGNTIYF | TGTGCCAGCAGCCCCAGGGACAGCTCTGGAAACACCATATATTTT
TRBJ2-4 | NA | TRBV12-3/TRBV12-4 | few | CASSLAPAVKYF | TGTGCCAGCAGTTTAGCGCCCGCGGTCAAGTACTTC
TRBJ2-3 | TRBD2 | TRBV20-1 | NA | CSAPGLTSTDTQYF | TGCAGTGCCCCGGGACTAACAAGCACAGATACGCAGTATTTT
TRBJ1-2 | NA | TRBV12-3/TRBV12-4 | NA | CASGGIDGYTF | TGTGCCAGCGGGGGGATCGATGGCTACACCTTC
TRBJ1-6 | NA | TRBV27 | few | CASSFAGDNSPLHF | TGTGCCAGCAGTTTCGCAGGGGACAATTCACCCCTCCACTTT
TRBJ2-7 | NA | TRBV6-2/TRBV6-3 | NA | CASSYSTVEQYF | TGTGCCAGCAGTTACTCAACCGTTGAGCAGTACTTC
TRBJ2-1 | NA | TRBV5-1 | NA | CASSSLTGPRNEQFF | TGCGCCAGCAGCTCCCTGACGGGACCGAGAAATGAGCAGTTCTTC